These T cell receptor beta chains were read from a single sample in a study of PD-1 blockade in classical Hodgkin lymphoma. The assay was immunoSEQ multiplex PCR, and TCRdb's table has in-frame clones only and misses some. The data show 6,000 to 7,500 clones, with around 57% seen just once and 12% to 15% held by the top ten. This material consisted of CD8+ T cells from blood, taken at baseline. The receptors were gathered from a human donor with classical Hodgkin lymphoma. Both conserved end residues are part of each CDR3. The D gene is left open where the match is weak. The size of a clone is reported for some rows only, either as once, few or many, or as a class for expanded clones.

d_call: .
clone_size: .
j_call: TRBJ2-7
v_call: TRBV18
cdr3_aa: CASSPSLGQAIYEQYF
cdr3_nt: TGTGCCAGCTCACCATCTCTAGGTCAGGCGATCTACGAGCAGTACTTC

d_call: TRBD1
clone_size: medium-sized
j_call: TRBJ1-1
v_call: TRBV10-3
cdr3_aa: CAISGTGEIAEAFF
cdr3_nt: TGTGCCATCAGTGGGACAGGGGAAATCGCTGAAGCTTTCTTT

d_call: .
clone_size: once
j_call: TRBJ1-2
v_call: TRBV14
cdr3_aa: CASSQAARGGVDYGYTF
cdr3_nt: TGTGCCAGCAGCCAAGCTGCTCGGGGAGGGGTCGACTATGGCTACACCTTC

d_call: TRBD2
clone_size: .
j_call: TRBJ2-1
v_call: TRBV28
cdr3_aa: CASTRPGREFNEQFF
cdr3_nt: TGTGCCAGCACCCGGCCCGGGCGGGAGTTCAATGAGCAGTTCTTC

d_call: TRBD1
clone_size: .
j_call: TRBJ2-2
v_call: TRBV5-1
cdr3_aa: CASSFSGTGTTGELFF
cdr3_nt: TGCGCCAGCAGCTTCTCCGGGACAGGGACGACCGGGGAGCTGTTTTTT

d_call: .
clone_size: .
j_call: TRBJ2-2
v_call: TRBV27
cdr3_aa: CASSFDMDTGELFF
cdr3_nt: TGTGCCAGCAGTTTCGACATGGACACCGGGGAGCTGTTTTTT

d_call: TRBD1
clone_size: .
j_call: TRBJ1-2
v_call: TRBV2
cdr3_aa: CASSEGGQIYGYTF
cdr3_nt: TGTGCCAGCAGTGAAGGGGGACAGATTTATGGCTACACCTTC

d_call: .
clone_size: .
j_call: TRBJ2-7
v_call: TRBV6-1
cdr3_aa: CASSLGATRREQYF
cdr3_nt: TGTGCCAGCAGCTTGGGAGCCACACGGCGGGAGCAGTACTTC

d_call: TRBD2
clone_size: .
j_call: TRBJ2-5
v_call: TRBV4-1
cdr3_aa: CASSQKGLAGASAQYF
cdr3_nt: TGCGCCAGCAGCCAGAAGGGACTAGCGGGCGCAAGTGCCCAGTACTTC

d_call: .
clone_size: .
j_call: TRBJ2-3
v_call: TRBV28
cdr3_aa: CASSFARVDTQYF
cdr3_nt: TGTGCCAGCAGTTTTGCGCGTGTAGATACGCAGTATTTT

d_call: TRBD2
clone_size: .
j_call: TRBJ2-3
v_call: TRBV6-1
cdr3_aa: CASSVPTSGVTDTQYF
cdr3_nt: TGTGCCAGCAGTGTCCCGACTAGCGGGGTCACAGATACGCAGTATTTT

d_call: .
clone_size: .
j_call: TRBJ2-7
v_call: TRBV6-5
cdr3_aa: CASSWGPFYEQYF
cdr3_nt: TGTGCCAGCAGTTGGGGACCTTTCTACGAGCAGTACTTC

d_call: TRBD1
clone_size: few
j_call: TRBJ1-3
v_call: TRBV28
cdr3_aa: CASGHRGMGSGNTIYF
cdr3_nt: TGTGCCAGCGGTCACAGGGGAATGGGCTCTGGAAACACCATATATTTT

d_call: TRBD2
clone_size: .
j_call: TRBJ2-7
v_call: TRBV13
cdr3_aa: CASSHPGTSGNEQYF
cdr3_nt: TGTGCCAGCAGCCATCCCGGGACTAGCGGGAATGAGCAGTACTTC

d_call: .
clone_size: .
j_call: TRBJ2-1
v_call: TRBV4-1
cdr3_aa: CASRIPGTPYNEQFF
cdr3_nt: TGCGCCAGCAGGATCCCCGGGACCCCCTACAATGAGCAGTTCTTC

d_call: TRBD1
clone_size: .
j_call: TRBJ2-3
v_call: TRBV5-6
cdr3_aa: CASSPMTGRDTQYF
cdr3_nt: TGTGCCAGCAGCCCTATGACAGGGCGAGATACGCAGTATTTT

d_call: .
clone_size: .
j_call: TRBJ1-2
v_call: TRBV5-1
cdr3_aa: CASSLGRGANYGYTF
cdr3_nt: TGCGCCAGCAGCTTGGGTCGGGGGGCTAACTATGGCTACACCTTC

d_call: .
clone_size: .
j_call: TRBJ2-1
v_call: TRBV7-8
cdr3_aa: CASSLGSWEQFF
cdr3_nt: TGTGCCAGCAGCTTAGGGTCTTGGGAGCAGTTCTTC

d_call: TRBD2
clone_size: .
j_call: TRBJ2-7
v_call: TRBV9
cdr3_aa: CASSGGLAGNEQYF
cdr3_nt: TGTGCCAGCAGCGGGGGACTAGCGGGGAACGAGCAGTACTTC

d_call: .
clone_size: .
j_call: TRBJ2-1
v_call: TRBV4-1
cdr3_aa: CASSQENYYIEQFF
cdr3_nt: TGCGCCAGCAGCCAAGAAAACTATTACATTGAGCAGTTCTTC

d_call: TRBD1
clone_size: .
j_call: TRBJ1-1
v_call: TRBV29-1
cdr3_aa: CSGDRTGNTEAFF
cdr3_nt: TGCAGCGGCGACCGGACAGGGAACACTGAAGCTTTCTTT

d_call: .
clone_size: .
j_call: TRBJ1-6
v_call: TRBV28
cdr3_aa: CASSWTTILSPLHF
cdr3_nt: TGTGCCAGCAGTTGGACAACGATACTTTCACCCCTCCACTTT

d_call: .
clone_size: .
j_call: TRBJ2-1
v_call: TRBV19
cdr3_aa: CASSLGGVVNEQFF
cdr3_nt: TGTGCCAGTAGTTTGGGGGGAGTCGTTAATGAGCAGTTCTTC

d_call: TRBD1
clone_size: few
j_call: TRBJ1-1
v_call: TRBV11-2
cdr3_aa: CASSFPRGLDTEAFF
cdr3_nt: TGTGCCAGCAGCTTTCCAAGGGGGCTCGACACTGAAGCTTTCTTT

d_call: .
clone_size: .
j_call: TRBJ2-4
v_call: TRBV2
cdr3_aa: CASSEGQQLAKNIQYF
cdr3_nt: TGTGCCAGCAGTGAAGGGCAGCAACTAGCCAAAAACATTCAGTACTTC

d_call: TRBD1
clone_size: few
j_call: TRBJ1-2
v_call: TRBV7-2
cdr3_aa: CASSPSGTGAYGYTF
cdr3_nt: TGTGCCAGCAGCCCCTCCGGGACAGGGGCCTATGGCTACACCTTC

d_call: .
clone_size: .
j_call: TRBJ2-2
v_call: TRBV6-1
cdr3_aa: CASSDLGTGPSGELFF
cdr3_nt: TGTGCCAGCAGTGACCTGGGAACAGGACCGTCCGGGGAGCTGTTTTTT

d_call: .
clone_size: .
j_call: TRBJ2-1
v_call: TRBV7-8
cdr3_aa: CASSFRNIGDEQFF
cdr3_nt: TGTGCCAGCAGCTTTCGCAATATAGGGGATGAGCAGTTCTTC

d_call: .
clone_size: medium-sized
j_call: TRBJ2-7
v_call: TRBV7-6
cdr3_aa: CASSQSGGSYEQYF
cdr3_nt: TGTGCCAGCAGCCAATCCGGTGGCTCCTACGAGCAGTACTTC

d_call: TRBD1
clone_size: few
j_call: TRBJ1-4
v_call: TRBV28
cdr3_aa: CASSNAGQGKVNEKLFF
cdr3_nt: TGTGCCAGCAGCAACGCGGGACAGGGGAAAGTTAATGAAAAACTGTTTTTT

d_call: TRBD1
clone_size: .
j_call: TRBJ1-2
v_call: TRBV28
cdr3_aa: CASSSRDRGSYGYTF
cdr3_nt: TGTGCCAGCAGTTCCCGGGACAGGGGGTCCTATGGCTACACCTTC

d_call: TRBD2
clone_size: .
j_call: TRBJ2-1
v_call: TRBV7-9
cdr3_aa: CASSATATSGSNNEQFF
cdr3_nt: TGTGCCAGCAGCGCAACCGCAACTAGCGGGAGTAATAATGAGCAGTTCTTC

d_call: .
clone_size: .
j_call: TRBJ1-1
v_call: TRBV4-1
cdr3_aa: CASSQDREGTEAFF
cdr3_nt: TGCGCCAGCAGCCAAGATCGCGAGGGCACTGAAGCTTTCTTT